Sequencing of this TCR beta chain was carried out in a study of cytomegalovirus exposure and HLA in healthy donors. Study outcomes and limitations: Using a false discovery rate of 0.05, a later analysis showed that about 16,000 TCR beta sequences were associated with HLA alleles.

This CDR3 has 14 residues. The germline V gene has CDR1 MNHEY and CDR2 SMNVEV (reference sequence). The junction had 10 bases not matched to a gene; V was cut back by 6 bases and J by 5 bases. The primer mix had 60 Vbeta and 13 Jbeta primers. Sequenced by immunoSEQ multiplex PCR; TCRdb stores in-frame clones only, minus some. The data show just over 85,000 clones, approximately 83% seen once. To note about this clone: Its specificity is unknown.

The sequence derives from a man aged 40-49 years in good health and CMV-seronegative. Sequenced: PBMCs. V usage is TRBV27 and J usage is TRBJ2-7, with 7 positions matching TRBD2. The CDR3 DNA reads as TGTGCCAGCAGACTCCCGGGGGGACGGGACGAGCAGTACTTC. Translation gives CASRLPGGRDEQYF.